The source of this T cell receptor beta chain is a study of blood T cell repertoires in COVID-19. Study-wide context: Nucleic acid was either cDNA or gDNA, and it came from T cells, B-cell-depleted T cells, or PBMCs.

The data were produced by immunoSEQ multiplex PCR, yet TCRdb's version contains in-frame clones alone and is incomplete. The sample consists of 170,000 or so clones, 75% to 90% of them appearing once. There are many counts of this clone. This CDR3 has 14 residues. The receptor's source is a woman aged 55-69 years with acute or convalescent COVID-19. This chain links TRBV7-5 with TRBJ2-7; TRBD1 is taken as the D call from the table, unchecked against the DNA. TRBV7-5 is a recognized pseudogene. Specimen: peripheral blood. The DNA for the CDR3 is TGTGCCAGAAGCTTAGGTCAGGGGATTTCCGAGCAGTACTTC. It encodes CARSLGQGISEQYF.